This entry features one TCR beta chain sequence. The sample belongs to a study of blood T cell repertoires in COVID-19. The wider study: From the United States, Italy and Spain came samples of acute and convalescent COVID-19. In each case, the material was cDNA or gDNA derived from T cells, B-cell-depleted T cells, or PBMCs.

Source study methods: Nucleated cell counts were estimated from reference gene primer amplification. Repertoires were generated with immunoSEQ multiplex PCR, while TCRdb's copy carries only in-frame clones and drops some. V and J calls plus clone size are reproduced from that table; the DNA served to infer D and trimming. This sample has tens of thousands of clones, with around 90% found just once. The germline gives CDR1 MDHEN, CDR2 SYDVKM. The ends were cut back, 0 bases at V and 5 bases at J, with 10 bases in the middle. This CDR3 has 14 residues. The sequencing sample was made of peripheral blood. The chain uses TRBV28 and TRBJ2-5; a possible D gene is TRBD1 (6 bases). The receptor's source is a middle-aged man with active or convalescent COVID-19. DNA for the CDR3: TGTGCCAGCAGTTTATGGGGGGCGCCGGAGACCCAGTACTTC. This codes for CASSLWGAPETQYF.